Below, 29 T cell receptor beta chains from the same sample are listed, as sequenced in a study of cytomegalovirus exposure and HLA in healthy donors. Use of 60 Vbeta and 13 Jbeta primers characterized the PCR. The table came from immunoSEQ multiplex PCR; TCRdb's copy has only in-frame clones and leaves some out. The table shows 150,000 to 200,000 clones, with roughly 74% occurring only once. Sequences were obtained from PBMCs. The receptor source for this set is a female donor in good health and CMV-seronegative.

The V call is TRBV10-3, the J call TRBJ2-2, with D possibly being TRBD1 (5 bases). The CDR3 loop spans 16 amino acids. V was clipped by 0 bases and J by 0 bases, with 8 bases between them. In germline, CDR1 is ENHRY, CDR2 SYGVKD. CDR3 nucleotides: TGTGCCATCAGTGAGTCTGCAGGGACGAACACCGGGGAGCTGTTTTTT. Amino acid sequence: CAISESAGTNTGELFF.

CDR3 loop: CATTGTGGSPLHF. The CDR3 region has the DNA TGTGCCACCACCGGGACCGGGGGTTCACCCCTCCACTTT. V is TRBV11-2 and J is TRBJ1-6, with a possible D match to TRBD1 (5 bases). From germline, CDR1 is SGHAT and CDR2 FQNNGV. This CDR3 contains 13 residues. V was shortened by 10 bases and J by 9 bases, with 16 bases between the two germline ends.

This chain uses TRBV5-1 with TRBJ2-7; 7 nucleotides line up with TRBD1. The V and J ends lost 2 bases and 5 bases, in that order; junction bases with no gene match: 10. This CDR3 has 15 residues. CDR1 is SGHRS and CDR2 is YFSETQ in the germline V gene. The CDR3 nucleotides read TGCGCCAGCAGCTTTCGACAGGGCAGGAGGAACGAGCAGTACTTC. This codes for CASSFRQGRRNEQYF.

The V and J genes are TRBV11-2 and TRBJ2-1, with TRBD1 matching 8 bases. CDR3 length: 17 amino acids. The trim removed 2 bases at V and 7 bases at J, leaving 13 bases unmatched. CDR1 and CDR2 from the germline V gene are SGHAT and FQNNGV. CDR3 nucleotide sequence: TGTGCCAGCAGCTTATCCCCGGGACAGGTGCTTAGAAATGAGCAGTTCTTC. It translates to CASSLSPGQVLRNEQFF.

This rearrangement joins TRBV9 to TRBJ2-7, with D unresolved. V shed 0 bases and J shed 3 bases, with 7 bases lying between them. CDR1 is SGDLS, CDR2 YYNGEE, per germline. CDR3 length equals 13 residues. CDR3 amino acids: CASSVAHGYEQYF. CDR3 nucleotide sequence: TGTGCCAGCAGCGTAGCTCACGGCTACGAGCAGTACTTC.

The chain uses TRBV5-6 and TRBJ1-1; 8 bases align to TRBD1. The CDR3 length is 14 residues. V lost 3 bases, J lost 0 bases, and 1 base stayed unmatched. CDR1 and CDR2 from the germline V gene are SGHDT and YYEEEE. This chain's CDR3 is CASSSTGVNTEAFF. CDR3 DNA sequence: TGTGCCAGCAGCTCGACAGGGGTGAACACTGAAGCTTTCTTT.

This clone showed up just a few times. The gene calls are TRBV5-1 and TRBJ2-3; D uncertain. The CDR3 runs to 13 residues. Germline assignment: CDR1 SGHRS and CDR2 YFSETQ. With 6 bases removed from V and 0 bases from J, the gap between germline ends came to 8 bases. This CDR3 reads CASIEASTDTQYF. CDR3 nucleotides: TGCGCCAGCATAGAGGCTAGCACAGATACGCAGTATTTT.

This clone was counted between two and nine times. V usage is TRBV14 and J usage is TRBJ2-2; D is undetermined. Deletions cut 4 bases from V and 1 base from J, with 13 bases between. This CDR3 comprises 16 residues. In germline, CDR1 is SGHDN, CDR2 FVKESK. The CDR3 is CASSLTPSGNTGELFF. The CDR3 DNA reads as TGTGCCAGCAGCCTTACCCCGTCAGGGAACACCGGGGAGCTGTTTTTT.

The table lists this clone with a few counts. V usage is TRBV19 and J usage is TRBJ2-3; 9 bases line up with TRBD1. J was trimmed by 5 bases and V by 6 bases; bases with no gene match: 3. The CDR3 length is 13 residues. CDR1 and CDR2 (germline): LNHDA, SQIVND (reference sequence). The CDR3 DNA reads as TGTGCCAGTAGGGACAGGGGACGAGATACGCAGTATTTT. Its translation: CASRDRGRDTQYF.

As for this clone: This sample includes further DNA sequences coding for the same CDR3. The V and J genes are TRBV30 and TRBJ2-7; 9 nucleotides align to TRBD2. The CDR3 has 14 residues. With 1 base clipped from V and 2 bases from J, the junction kept 3 bases outside the gene matches. Germline CDR1 is GTSNPN and CDR2 is SVGIG (reference sequence). Written as DNA, the CDR3 is TGTGCCTGGAGTGGGCTAGCGGGACCCTACGAGCAGTACTTC. This translates into CAWSGLAGPYEQYF.

The table lists this clone with a count of one. The chain uses TRBV7-9 and TRBJ2-2, with 12 bases identical to TRBD2. CDR1 SEHNR and CDR2 FQNEAQ come from the germline V gene (reference sequence). CDR3 length: 18 residues. The ends lost 0 bases at V and 6 bases at J; junction bases unmatched: 8. CDR3 DNA sequence: TGTGCCAGCAGCTTAGCGACTAGCGGGAGAAAGGCGGCCGGGGAGCTGTTTTTT. Its translation: CASSLATSGRKAAGELFF. Looking up the rest from reference TRBV7-9 and TRBJ2-2 gives the full variable domain: DTGVSQNPRHKITKRGQNVTFRCDPISEHNRLYWYRQTLGQGPEFLTYFQNEAQLEKSRLLSDRFSAERPKGSFSTLEIQRTEQGDSAMYLCASSLATSGRKAAGELFFGEGSRLTVL.

A single count supports this clone. V is TRBV7-6 and J is TRBJ1-5; TRBD1 matches 7 bases. J was trimmed by 8 bases and V by 5 bases; bases with no gene match: 6. CDR1 SGHVS and CDR2 FNYEAQ come from the germline V gene. The CDR3 covers 13 residues. CDR3 bases: TGTGCCAGCAGCACCGGGACAGCCAAGCCCCAGCATTTT. It yields the protein CASSTGTAKPQHF.

The CDR3 loop is CASSPGTESYEQYF. Here the CDR3 DNA reads TGTGCCAGCTCACCAGGGACAGAGTCCTACGAGCAGTACTTC. The rearrangement joins TRBV18 to TRBJ2-7, with TRBD1 matching 7 bases. After removal of 2 bases from V and 1 base from J, the junction contained 2 bases not matched to a gene. Germline V gene sequence: CDR1 KGHSH, CDR2 LQKENI. CDR3 length: 14 residues.

The gene calls are TRBV7-9 and TRBJ2-7, with D unresolved. Deletions cut 5 bases from V and 2 bases from J, with 13 bases between. The CDR3 totals 14 residues. Germline lookup yields CDR1 SEHNR and CDR2 FQNEAQ (reference sequence). CDR3: CASSPRHVTYEQYF. In DNA form, the CDR3 reads TGTGCCAGCAGCCCCCGACATGTCACCTACGAGCAGTACTTC. Full variable domain (rest looked up from reference TRBV7-9 and TRBJ2-7): DTGVSQNPRHKITKRGQNVTFRCDPISEHNRLYWYRQTLGQGPEFLTYFQNEAQLEKSRLLSDRFSAERPKGSFSTLEIQRTEQGDSAMYLCASSPRHVTYEQYFGPGTRLTVT.

The chain joins TRBV2 to TRBJ1-4; perhaps TRBD1 as D (6 bases). CDR1 and CDR2 from the germline V gene are SNHLY and FYNNEI. CDR3 length: 16 residues. Between the trimmed V and J ends, which lost 3 bases and 3 bases, there was a span of 14 bases. The CDR3 nucleotides are TGTGCCAGCAGTGAGGGTCAGGGGAGGGCTAATGAAAAACTGTTTTTT. Its translation: CASSEGQGRANEKLFF.

The chain is built from TRBV2 and TRBJ2-1; a weak D match, TRBD1 (5 bases). Germline CDR1 and CDR2: SNHLY and FYNNEI. The CDR3 spans 13 residues. The V end was cut by 2 bases, the J end by 6 bases, with 8 bases between. The CDR3 loop reads CASSEQGANEQFF. CDR3 DNA: TGTGCCAGCAGTGAACAGGGCGCCAATGAGCAGTTCTTC.

The genes are TRBV27 and TRBJ2-7, with a possible D match to TRBD1 (5 bases). The V and J ends lost 6 bases and 3 bases respectively, with 12 bases between them. The CDR3 has 13 residues. The germline V gene encodes CDR1 MNHEY and CDR2 SMNVEV (reference sequence). The CDR3 nucleotides are TGTGCCAGCAGCCCAGGGAACAACTACGAGCAGTACTTC. Translation gives CASSPGNNYEQYF.

The chain uses TRBV2 and TRBJ1-5; D is ambiguous. This CDR3 has 12 residues. V was shortened by 4 bases and J by 6 bases, with 7 bases between the two germline ends. From germline, CDR1 is SNHLY and CDR2 FYNNEI. CDR3 coding DNA: TGTGCCAGCAGTGGAGGGTTTCAGCCCCAGCATTTT. Amino acids: CASSGGFQPQHF.

In the case of this clone: Its ends do not fully match the called genes, so a read error is possible. The V call is TRBV11-3, the J call TRBJ2-5; TRBD2 agrees at 11 bases. The CDR3 is 19 amino acids. Germline-derived CDR1 and CDR2 are SGHNT and YENEEA. CDR3 sequence: CASSTTGGSGRGIQETRYF. Here the CDR3 DNA reads TGTGCCAGCAGCACCACTGGGGGTAGCGGGAGGGGGATACAAGAGACCCGGTACTTC.

The chain uses TRBV28 and TRBJ2-7; D gene unclear. This CDR3 contains 12 residues. Deletions cut 3 bases from V and 3 bases from J, with 6 bases between. Germline V gives CDR1 MDHEN, CDR2 SYDVKM. The CDR3: CASSFTSYEQYF. As DNA, the CDR3 is TGTGCCAGCAGTTTCACCAGCTACGAGCAGTACTTC.

The CDR3 protein is CSVDRGSGETQYF. The CDR3 DNA follows: TGCAGCGTGGACAGGGGGTCGGGGGAGACCCAGTACTTC. The V gene is TRBV29-1, the J gene TRBJ2-5, with 10 bases lining up with TRBD1. After removal of 6 bases from V and 5 bases from J, the junction contained 6 bases not matched to a gene. The germline V gene has CDR1 SQVTM and CDR2 ANQGSEA. CDR3 size: 13 residues.

The V and J genes are TRBV5-1 and TRBJ2-1, with 7 bases aligning to TRBD2. CDR1 is SGHRS and CDR2 is YFSETQ in the germline V gene. Unmatched junction bases numbered 7, after V lost 4 bases and J lost 0 bases. The CDR3 loop spans 16 amino acids. The CDR3 protein is CASSRGLLSSYNEQFF. CDR3 DNA: TGCGCCAGCAGCCGGGGACTACTCAGCTCCTACAATGAGCAGTTCTTC.

This chain uses TRBV28 with TRBJ1-2, with TRBD1 matching 8 bases. The CDR3 totals 14 residues. V lost 5 bases to trimming and J lost 2 bases; unmatched junction nucleotides: 4. Germline values: CDR1 MDHEN, CDR2 SYDVKM. The CDR3 loop reads CASSVGQANYGYTF. DNA of the CDR3: TGTGCCAGCAGTGTGGGACAGGCCAACTATGGCTACACCTTC.

This chain connects TRBV27 to TRBJ2-7; TRBD1 matches at 7 bases. This CDR3 has 14 residues. CDR1 and CDR2 from the germline V gene are MNHEY and SMNVEV (reference sequence). Trimming at V came to 6 bases and at J to 0 bases, leaving 5 bases not matched to a gene. The DNA for the CDR3 is TGTGCCAGCAGGCAGGGGGTAAACTCCTACGAGCAGTACTTC. It encodes CASRQGVNSYEQYF.

The chain is built from TRBV18 and TRBJ2-5; no firm D call. The CDR3 covers 13 residues. From germline, CDR1 is KGHSH and CDR2 LQKENI. V was cut by 2 bases and J by 5 bases, with 9 bases left in between. The CDR3 loop reads CASSPRSGETQYF. The CDR3 nucleotides are TGTGCCAGCTCACCAAGGAGTGGGGAGACCCAGTACTTC.

The chain employs TRBV5-4 and TRBJ2-1, with TRBD1 matching over 9 bases. The CDR3 covers 15 residues. J was trimmed by 8 bases and V by 0 bases; bases with no gene match: 6. The germline gives CDR1 SGHNT, CDR2 YYREEE (reference sequence). DNA of the CDR3: TGTGCCAGCAGCTTGGCCGGGACAGGGATCCATGAGCAGTTCTTC. Translating gives CASSLAGTGIHEQFF.

The chain is built from TRBV5-1 and TRBJ2-1; 12 bases align to TRBD2. The CDR3 loop spans 16 amino acids. Unmatched junction bases numbered 11, after V lost 4 bases and J lost 9 bases. CDR1 SGHRS and CDR2 YFSETQ come from the germline V gene. The chain's CDR3 is CASSVPQASGGGEQFF. The CDR3 DNA is TGCGCCAGCAGCGTCCCGCAGGCTAGCGGGGGGGGTGAGCAGTTCTTC. Looking up the rest from reference TRBV5-1 and TRBJ2-1 gives the full variable domain: KAGVTQTPRYLIKTRGQQVTLSCSPISGHRSVSWYQQTPGQGLQFLFEYFSETQRNKGNFPGRFSGRQFSNSRSEMNVSTLELGDSALYLCASSVPQASGGGEQFFGPGTRLTVL.

The chain employs TRBV5-1 and TRBJ1-5; D is unresolved. Trimming shortened V by 0 bases and J by 4 bases, and 5 bases separated the two germline ends. CDR1 and CDR2 (germline): SGHRS, YFSETQ. The CDR3 totals 13 residues. The CDR3 here is CASSLDRNQPQHF. DNA of the CDR3: TGCGCCAGCAGCTTGGACAGAAATCAGCCCCAGCATTTT.

The rearrangement uses TRBV5-8 and TRBJ1-1; the D gene is possibly TRBD1 (6 bases). The CDR3 loop spans 15 amino acids. The germline V gene encodes CDR1 SGHTS and CDR2 YDEGEE. V was shortened by 4 bases and J by 0 bases, with 13 bases between the two germline ends. As DNA, the CDR3 is TGTGCCAGCAGCAACGACAGGCTAATGAACACTGAAGCTTTCTTT. This sequence encodes CASSNDRLMNTEAFF.